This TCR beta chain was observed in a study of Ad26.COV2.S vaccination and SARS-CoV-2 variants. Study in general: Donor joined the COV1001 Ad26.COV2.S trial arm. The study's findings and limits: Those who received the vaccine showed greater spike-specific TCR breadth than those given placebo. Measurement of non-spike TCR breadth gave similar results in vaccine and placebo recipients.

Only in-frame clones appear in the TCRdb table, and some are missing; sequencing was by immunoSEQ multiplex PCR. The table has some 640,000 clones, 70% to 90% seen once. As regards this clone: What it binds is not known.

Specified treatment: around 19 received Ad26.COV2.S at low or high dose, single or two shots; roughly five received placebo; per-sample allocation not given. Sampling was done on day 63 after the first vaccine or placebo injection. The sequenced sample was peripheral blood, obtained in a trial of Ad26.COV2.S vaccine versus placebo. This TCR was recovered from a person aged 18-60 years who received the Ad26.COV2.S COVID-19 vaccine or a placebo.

The CDR3 region is CASSLDWGWGTEGDTQYF. In DNA form, the CDR3 reads TGTGCCAGCAGCTTAGATTGGGGTTGGGGGACTGAAGGGGATACGCAGTATTTT. The chain couples TRBV11-2 to TRBJ2-3; D possibly corresponds to TRBD2 (6 bases). Trimming pared 0 bases from V and 6 bases from J, leaving 22 bases between. Germline CDR1 reads SGHAT; CDR2 reads FQNNGV. The CDR3 length is 18 residues.